Listed below are T cell receptor beta chains from one sample, sequenced in a study of blood T cells in healthy people across ages. TCRdb used MiXCR to reprocess the 5' RACE reads, holding one entry per CDR3 protein. The sample has about 1.6 million distinct CDR3 sequences; roughly 30% are singletons. Sequenced: blood. These receptors were taken from a woman in her 30s in good health. CDR3s leave out the opening cysteine and the closing phenylalanine or tryptophan.

V: TRBV6-5; CDR3: ASSSAGPAYNEQF
V: TRBV5-1; CDR3: ASSLRTLGNEQF
V: TRBV20-1; CDR3: SATQTVFGEQY
V: TRBV4-1; CDR3: ASSQVMETGVLEQF
V: TRBV3-1; CDR3: ASSPSTELYEQY
V: TRBV7-9; CDR3: ASSVGAGEQF
V: TRBV5-1; CDR3: ASSGERGTSTDTQY
V: TRBV11-2; CDR3: ASSSIRTGLGEQY
V: TRBV28; CDR3: ASPWVAGGRTWDNEQF
V: TRBV6-1; CDR3: ASRITSGPYNEQF